These 32 T cell receptor beta chains came from one sample sequenced in a study of molecular identifiers for immune sequencing clone quantification (dated by TCRdb to between 2017 and 2018). The protocol used for the library was PCR. These reads were obtained on a NextSeq 500. The raw public data were reprocessed by TCRdb itself: fastp quality trimming at Q25, MiXCR clonotype calling, in-frame beta chains only. Every distinct CDR3 protein forms one entry, paired with its most common genes and DNA. This sample comprises a few hundred thousand distinct CDR3 sequences, over 20% of them detected only once. 0.65% to 0.75% of the sample lies in the top ten. Sequencing input: naive CD8+ T cells from blood, with Jurkat cell RNA spiked in. This sample's cell subset or site label indicates: FACS-sorted CD8+CD4-CCR7+CD45RA+ naive T cells. The origin of the receptors is a human donor in good health. Some libraries in this study had Jurkat cell RNA spiked in.

The V gene is TRBV2, the J gene TRBJ1-1, with D possibly TRBD1 on 5 matching bases. Trimming cost V 3 bases and J 4 bases, with 18 bases left between them. CDR1 and CDR2 (germline): SNHLY, FYNNEI. The CDR3 covers 16 residues. The CDR3 region has the DNA TGTGCCAGCAGTGAGGGCGGGGCCAGGTCGGGCACTGAAGCTTTCTTT. Encoded protein: CASSEGGARSGTEAFF.

The chain is built from TRBV19 and TRBJ2-3, with 11 bases aligning to TRBD1. Losses at the gene ends were 3 bases for V and 5 bases for J; bases not matched to a gene: 1. Germline lookup yields CDR1 LNHDA and CDR2 SQIVND (reference sequence). The CDR3 has 14 residues. The DNA for the CDR3 is TGTGCCAGTAGTATGGGGACAGGGGGAGATACGCAGTATTTT. Translated: CASSMGTGGDTQYF.

Regarding this clonotype: This may stem from a read error, because a much larger clone lies one nucleotide away. This CDR3 is CASSYPGPRETQYF. As DNA, the CDR3 is TGTGCCAGCAGTTACCCGGGGCCCCGAGAGACCCAGTACTTC. The chain carries TRBV6-5 and TRBJ2-5, with D tentatively TRBD1 or TRBD2 (5 bases each). Germline V CDR1 and CDR2: MNHEY, SVGAGI. The V end lost 2 bases, the J end lost 4 bases, and 11 bases lay between the germline ends. The length of the CDR3 is 14 residues.

The rearrangement uses TRBV27 and TRBJ2-3, with 10 positions matching TRBD2. The V and J ends lost 4 bases and 5 bases, in that order; junction bases with no gene match: 12. CDR1 and CDR2 from the germline V gene are MNHEY and SMNVEV (reference sequence). CDR3 length: 17 amino acids. The CDR3 coding sequence is TGTGCCAGCAGTTATGCGGGGGTAGCGGGAGGTCGAGATACGCAGTATTTT. Translated: CASSYAGVAGGRDTQYF.

This clonotype showed up just a few times. The chain recombines TRBV6-6 with TRBJ2-7; perhaps TRBD1 as D (5 bases). The CDR3 runs to 13 residues. Germline CDR1 reads MNHNY; CDR2 reads SVGAGI (reference sequence). V was shortened by 2 bases and J by 4 bases, with 9 bases between the two germline ends. CDR3 residues: CASSYRTPYEQYF. CDR3 nucleotide sequence: TGTGCCAGCAGTTACAGGACACCATACGAGCAGTACTTC.

Concerning this clonotype itself: Being one base from a much bigger clone, this may be a read error. The J gene is TRBJ2-7, the V gene TRBV7-2, with D possibly being TRBD2 (5 bases). This CDR3 is 12 amino acids long. CDR1 and CDR2 (germline): SGHTA, FQGNSA. Here the CDR3 reads CASSSPGYAQYF. The DNA for the CDR3 is TGTGCCAGCAGCTCGCCGGGGTACGCGCAGTACTTC.

On this clonotype itself: A read error is possible here, since a much larger clone lies one base away. This chain joins TRBV6-2 or TRBV6-3 and TRBJ1-2; 9 bases fit TRBD1. V was pared by 5 bases and J by 4 bases, with 5 bases of the junction left unmatched. Germline V gives CDR1 MNHEY, CDR2 SVGEGT. The length of the CDR3 is 14 residues. CDR3 nucleotides: TGTGCCAGCAGTACAGGGGGCGAAGCCTATGGCTACACCTTC. Protein sequence: CASSTGGEAYGYTF.

This clonotype was picked up many times. DNA for the CDR3: TGTGCCAGCAGCATCCGGGACAGTTACAATGAGCAGTTCTTC. Amino acid sequence: CASSIRDSYNEQFF. The chain combines TRBV9 with TRBJ2-1; 7 bases align to TRBD1. Germline V gives CDR1 SGDLS, CDR2 YYNGEE. This CDR3 spans 14 amino acids. V lost 4 bases and J lost 4; bases outside the gene matches: 5. Together with reference TRBV9 and TRBJ2-1, the CDR3 gives the full variable domain: DSGVTQTPKHLITATGQRVTLRCSPRSGDLSVYWYQQSLDQGLQFLIQYYNGEERAKGNILERFSAQQFPDLHSELNLSSLELGDSALYFCASSIRDSYNEQFFGPGTRLTVL.

The V gene is TRBV7-9, the J gene TRBJ1-4; possible D gene TRBD1, 5 bases. The CDR3 length is 17 residues. Trimming left V 4 bases short and J 0 bases short, with 15 bases between. Germline V gene data show CDR1 as SEHNR and CDR2 as FQNEAQ (reference sequence). CDR3 sequence (DNA): TGTGCCAGCAGCTCTCATATGGGACGATCAACTAATGAAAAACTGTTTTTT. Translating gives CASSSHMGRSTNEKLFF.

CDR3 nucleotides: TGTGCCAGCAGTTTATGGGGGGTGGCTCAGCCCCAGCATTTT. Amino acids: CASSLWGVAQPQHF. The chain is built from TRBV12-3 or TRBV12-4 and TRBJ1-5; tentative D call: TRBD1 (5 bases). Trimming left V 2 bases short and J 6 bases short, with 11 bases between. This CDR3 contains 14 residues.

This clonotype has only a few counts. A much larger clone is a single base away; this may be a read error. The gene calls are TRBV5-1 and TRBJ2-7, with 8 nucleotides matching TRBD2. The V gene's germline CDR1 is SGHRS and CDR2 YFSETQ. The CDR3 spans 17 residues. The CDR3 spells CASNLALSGLAGYEQYF. CDR3 sequence (DNA): TGCGCCAGCAACTTGGCCCTTAGCGGACTAGCAGGCTACGAGCAGTACTTC.

This sequence joins TRBV12-2 and TRBJ2-5; the tabulated D call, TRBD2, remains unverified against the DNA. TRBV12-2 is given as a pseudogene. This CDR3 is built from 17 residues. The CDR3 DNA reads as TGTGCAAGTCGCTTACCCTGGACTAGCGGGAGCAGCGAGACCCAGTACTTC. This gives the protein CASRLPWTSGSSETQYF.

This clonotype has a count of ten or more. The rearrangement uses TRBV28 and TRBJ2-1, with 9 bases fitting TRBD2. Germline CDR1 MDHEN, CDR2 SYDVKM. The junction had 6 bases not matched to a gene; V was cut back by 2 bases and J by 7 bases. CDR3 size: 15 residues. The CDR3 spells CASSLGTSSRNEQFF. CDR3 coding DNA: TGTGCCAGCAGTTTAGGGACTAGCTCGAGGAATGAGCAGTTCTTC. Complete variable domain (other parts from reference TRBV28 and TRBJ2-1): DVKVTQSSRYLVKRTGEKVFLECVQDMDHENMFWYRQDPGLGLRLIYFSYDVKMKEKGDIPEGYSVSREKKERFSLILESASTNQTSMYLCASSLGTSSRNEQFFGPGTRLTVL.

The chain is built from TRBV28 and TRBJ2-7; possibly TRBD2 for D (6 bases). Trimming cost V 4 bases and J 2 bases, with 15 bases left between them. Looked up from germline, CDR1 is MDHEN and CDR2 is SYDVKM. The CDR3 covers 15 residues. The CDR3 DNA sequence: TGTGCCAGCAGTTCCTACCCGGGGAGGACCTACGAGCAGTACTTC. Amino acid sequence: CASSSYPGRTYEQYF.

As to this clonotype: Relative to the germline gene, one junction end is altered; a read error may explain this. The chain uses TRBV19 and TRBJ2-7; TRBD1 agrees at 10 bases. CDR3 size: 15 residues. From germline, CDR1 is LNHDA and CDR2 SQIVND (reference sequence). The CDR3 loop is CASSFGQGGTYAQYF. DNA of the CDR3: TGTGCCAGTAGTTTTGGACAGGGGGGAACCTACGCGCAGTACTTC.

On this clonotype itself: Being one base from a much bigger clone, this may be a read error. The chain has TRBV7-9 and TRBJ2-3; D unresolved. Germline lookup yields CDR1 SEHNR and CDR2 FQNEAQ (reference sequence). This CDR3 region has 15 residues. DNA for the CDR3: TGTGCCAGCAGCTTAGTGGGCTTCGGCACAGATATGCAGTATTTT. Translation gives CASSLVGFGTDMQYF.

This clonotype was detected many times. The V gene is TRBV6-5, the J gene TRBJ1-1; no clear D. The V end lost 6 bases, the J end lost 7 bases, and 9 bases lay between the germline ends. The CDR3 runs to 11 residues. In germline, CDR1 is MNHEY, CDR2 SVGAGI. CDR3 in amino acids: CASRGTDEAFF. Here the CDR3 DNA reads TGTGCCAGCAGGGGTACTGATGAAGCTTTCTTT.

This clonotype appeared a few times. This chain joins TRBV7-9 and TRBJ2-1; D remains ambiguous. The CDR3 sequence is 13 residues long. The germline gives CDR1 SEHNR, CDR2 FQNEAQ (reference sequence). Trimming took off 5 bases at V and 12 bases at J, with 17 bases between the two ends. The CDR3 DNA follows: TGTGCCAGCAGCCCCGAATTGCGGCCCCTGCAGTTCTTC. It translates to CASSPELRPLQFF. Together with reference TRBV7-9 and TRBJ2-1, the CDR3 gives the full variable domain: DTGVSQNPRHKITKRGQNVTFRCDPISEHNRLYWYRQTLGQGPEFLTYFQNEAQLEKSRLLSDRFSAERPKGSFSTLEIQRTEQGDSAMYLCASSPELRPLQFFGPGTRLTVL.

This clonotype appeared many times. This sequence joins TRBV7-8 and TRBJ1-1; 8 bases match TRBD1. There are 12 residues in the CDR3. Germline V lookup: CDR1 SGHVS, CDR2 FQNEAQ. V lost 6 bases and J lost 8; bases outside the gene matches: 5. The CDR3 region has the DNA TGTGCCAGCAGAGCAGGGGGCGAGGAAGCTTTCTTT. It translates to CASRAGGEEAFF.

This clonotype appeared a few times. This may arise from a read error, as a much more abundant clone is one base away. This chain connects TRBV7-9 to TRBJ1-5; a weak D match, TRBD1 (5 bases). The length of the CDR3 is 14 residues. CDR1 SEHNR and CDR2 FQNEAQ come from the germline V gene (reference sequence). Trimming stripped 5 bases from V and 6 bases from J, with 14 bases between. The CDR3 sequence: CASSPTEGIQPQHF. The DNA of the CDR3 is TGTGCCAGCAGCCCGACAGAGGGGATTCAGCCCCAGCATTTT.

Concerning this clonotype itself: One junction end disagrees with the germline gene, perhaps due to a read error. V and J are TRBV28 and TRBJ2-3, with unresolved D. The CDR3 runs to 12 residues. Germline V gene lookup returns CDR1 MDHEN and CDR2 SYDVKM. The CDR3 DNA follows: TGTGCCAGCAGTCTGATCACAGATGCGCAGTATTTT. Translation gives CASSLITDAQYF.

At least ten counts were recorded for this clonotype. V and J are TRBV13 and TRBJ2-7, with TRBD1 identical over 8 bases. J was trimmed by 2 bases and V by 7 bases; bases with no gene match: 13. CDR3 length: 16 residues. Germline V gives CDR1 PRHDT, CDR2 FYEKMQ (reference sequence). CDR3 DNA sequence: TGTGCCAGCAACCCGGCCCCGGGACAGGAGCCCTACGAGCAGTACTTC. Translated: CASNPAPGQEPYEQYF.

The chain couples TRBV20-1 to TRBJ1-1, with 10 bases lining up with TRBD1. V was pared by 3 bases and J by 6 bases, with 7 bases of the junction left unmatched. This CDR3 is 14 amino acids long. CDR1 and CDR2 from the germline V gene are DFQATT and SNEGSKA (reference sequence). The CDR3 nucleotides are TGCAGTGCTAGCATGACAGGGGGCTGGGCTGAAGCTTTCTTT. Amino acids: CSASMTGGWAEAFF.

This clonotype was observed a handful of times. The chain uses TRBV20-1 and TRBJ2-7, with 7 nucleotides matching TRBD1. The CDR3 is 13 residues long. CDR1 and CDR2 from the germline V gene are DFQATT and SNEGSKA (reference sequence). V was pared by 5 bases and J by 0 bases, with 4 bases of the junction left unmatched. This CDR3 reads CSADRVISYEQYF. For the CDR3, the DNA is TGCAGTGCTGACAGGGTAATCTCCTACGAGCAGTACTTC.

This clonotype was seen ten or more times. The gene calls are TRBV5-1 and TRBJ2-5, with D unresolved. CDR1 is SGHRS and CDR2 is YFSETQ in the germline V gene. The germline V and J ends were trimmed by 4 bases and 5 bases, with 6 bases remaining between them. This CDR3 comprises 11 residues. CDR3 sequence reads: CASSNEETQYF. CDR3 DNA sequence: TGCGCCAGCAGCAATGAGGAGACCCAGTACTTC.

The chain recombines TRBV7-6 with TRBJ2-3; D uncertain. V lost 5 bases and J 8 bases, leaving 17 bases between the germline ends. This CDR3 has 14 amino acids. CDR1 and CDR2 (germline): SGHVS, FNYEAQ. The CDR3 region is CASSPDPFKGTQYF. The CDR3 nucleotides read TGTGCCAGCAGCCCGGACCCGTTTAAAGGTACGCAGTATTTT. Full variable domain (rest looked up from reference TRBV7-6 and TRBJ2-3): GAGVSQSPRYKVTKRGQDVALRCDPISGHVSLYWYRQALGQGPEFLTYFNYEAQQDKSGLPNDRFSAERPEGSISTLTIQRTEQRDSAMYRCASSPDPFKGTQYFGPGTRLTVL.

This clonotype came up a few times. The chain links TRBV19 to TRBJ2-3; 8 bases align to TRBD1. Germline V gene sequence: CDR1 LNHDA, CDR2 SQIVND (reference sequence). The CDR3 consists of 13 residues. J lost 4 bases, V lost 9 bases, and 6 bases had no gene match. The CDR3: CASDRGPADTQYF. As DNA, the CDR3 is TGTGCCAGCGACAGGGGACCGGCAGATACGCAGTATTTT.

This clonotype has a handful of counts. V gene TRBV20-1 combines with J gene TRBJ2-5; 12 nucleotides agree with TRBD1. Trimming cost V 7 bases and J 4 bases; bases outside gene matches: 7. CDR3 size: 14 residues. CDR1 and CDR2 (germline): DFQATT, SNEGSKA (reference sequence). CDR3 sequence: CSEERDRGPETQYF. The CDR3 DNA sequence: TGCAGTGAGGAACGGGACAGGGGGCCAGAGACCCAGTACTTC.

The chain carries TRBV14 and TRBJ1-1; the D is unclear. The CDR3 extends over 14 amino acids. Trimming removed 4 bases at V and 3 bases at J, with 12 bases between. Germline V gene lookup returns CDR1 SGHDN and CDR2 FVKESK. As DNA, the CDR3 is TGTGCCAGCAGCCCTGACGGTCCGGACACTGAAGCTTTCTTT. Translated: CASSPDGPDTEAFF.

The V and J genes are TRBV12-3 or TRBV12-4 and TRBJ2-7; D remains unclear. The V and J ends lost 5 bases and 2 bases respectively, with 16 bases between them. The CDR3 covers 15 residues. The CDR3 sequence: CASSMAADHTYEQYF. In DNA form, the CDR3 reads TGTGCCAGCAGTATGGCCGCCGACCATACCTACGAGCAGTACTTC.

As for this clonotype: One end of the junction is discordant with germline, which a read error may explain. The gene calls are TRBV5-1 and TRBJ2-1, with D possibly being TRBD2 (5 bases). Germline V gene sequence: CDR1 SGHRS, CDR2 YFSETQ. This CDR3 has 15 amino acids. CDR3 sequence (DNA): TGCGCCAGCAGCTTGGTTGCGGACTCCTCCAATGAGCAGTTCTTC. This encodes CASSLVADSSNEQFF.

This clonotype was counted many times. This chain connects TRBV9 to TRBJ2-3; 11 positions agree with TRBD2. Germline V gives CDR1 SGDLS, CDR2 YYNGEE. J was trimmed by 4 bases and V by 6 bases; bases with no gene match: 7. This CDR3 comprises 15 residues. CDR3 sequence (DNA): TGTGCCAGCACCTTCCTAGCGGGGGGCTCAGATACGCAGTATTTT. Its protein is CASTFLAGGSDTQYF.